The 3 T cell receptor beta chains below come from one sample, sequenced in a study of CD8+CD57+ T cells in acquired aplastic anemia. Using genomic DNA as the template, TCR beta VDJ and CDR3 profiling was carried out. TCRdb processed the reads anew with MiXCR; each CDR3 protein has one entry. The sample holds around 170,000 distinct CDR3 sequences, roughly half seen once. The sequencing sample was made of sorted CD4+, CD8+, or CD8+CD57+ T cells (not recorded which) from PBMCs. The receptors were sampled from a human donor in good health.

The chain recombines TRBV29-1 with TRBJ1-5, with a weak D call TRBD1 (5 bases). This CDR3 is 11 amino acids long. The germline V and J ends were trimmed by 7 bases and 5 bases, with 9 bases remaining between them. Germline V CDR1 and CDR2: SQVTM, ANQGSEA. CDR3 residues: CSAGTDQPQHF. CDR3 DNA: TGCAGCGCTGGGACGGATCAGCCCCAGCATTTT. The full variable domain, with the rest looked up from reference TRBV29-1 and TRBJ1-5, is SAVISQKPSRDICQRGTSLTIQCQVDSQVTMMFWYRQQPGQSLTLIATANQGSEATYESGFVIDKFPISRPNLTFSTLTVSNMSPEDSSIYLCSAGTDQPQHFGDGTRLSIL.

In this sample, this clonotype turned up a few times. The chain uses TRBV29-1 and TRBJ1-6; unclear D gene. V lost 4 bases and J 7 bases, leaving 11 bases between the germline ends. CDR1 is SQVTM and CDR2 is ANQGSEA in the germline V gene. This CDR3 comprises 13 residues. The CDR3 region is CSVAADQNSPLHF. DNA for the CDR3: TGCAGCGTTGCGGCGGACCAGAATTCACCCCTCCACTTT.

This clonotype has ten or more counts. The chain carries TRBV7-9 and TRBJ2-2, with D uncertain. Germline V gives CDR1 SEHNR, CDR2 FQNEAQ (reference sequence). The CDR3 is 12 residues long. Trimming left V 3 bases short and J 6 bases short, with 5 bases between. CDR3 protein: CASSFGAGELFF. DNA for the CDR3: TGTGCCAGCAGCTTTGGGGCCGGGGAGCTGTTTTTT.